This entry lists 13 T cell receptor beta chains sequenced from one sample in a study of T cells after yellow fever vaccination. A single record per CDR3 protein comes from TCRdb applying MiXCR to the 5' RACE reads. Here the sample spans hundreds of thousands of distinct CDR3 sequences, over 9% being singletons. The sample consisted of PBMCs, taken on the day of the yellow fever booster vaccination. Source of these receptors: a man aged 25 to 40 who received the YFV17D yellow fever vaccine.

The table lists this clonotype with a few counts. The rearrangement joins TRBV20-1 to TRBJ2-3; D not certain. The length of the CDR3 is 11 residues. CDR1 is DFQATT and CDR2 is SNEGSKA in the germline V gene (reference sequence). V was cut by 5 bases and J by 4 bases, with 7 bases left in between. The CDR3 is CSAGVPDTQYF. The CDR3 DNA sequence: TGCAGTGCTGGGGTGCCAGATACGCAGTATTTT.

This clonotype has only a few counts. V usage is TRBV30 and J usage is TRBJ2-1; 15 bases are shared with TRBD2. V lost 3 bases to trimming and J lost 0 bases; unmatched junction nucleotides: 9. The germline CDR1 and CDR2 sequences are GTSNPN and SVGIG (reference sequence). The CDR3 has 19 amino acids. The CDR3 region is CAWSYKGLAGGSSYNEQFF. The DNA for the CDR3 is TGTGCCTGGAGCTACAAGGGACTAGCGGGAGGTAGCTCCTACAATGAGCAGTTCTTC. The full variable domain, with the rest looked up from reference TRBV30 and TRBJ2-1, is SQTIHQWPATLVQPVGSPLSLECTVEGTSNPNLYWYRQAAGRGLQLLFYSVGIGQISSEVPQNLSASRPQDRQFILSSKKLLLSDSGFYLCAWSYKGLAGGSSYNEQFFGPGTRLTVL.

This clonotype was observed many times. This chain connects TRBV4-1 to TRBJ2-5; D possibly corresponds to TRBD2 (7 bases). The CDR3 runs 18 residues. The germline V and J ends were trimmed by 1 base and 7 bases, with 25 bases remaining between them. CDR1 and CDR2 (germline): MGHRA, YSYEKL. The CDR3 spells CASSQVRRGGSPMGTQYF. DNA for the CDR3: TGCGCCAGCAGCCAAGTTCGAAGGGGGGGATCCCCCATGGGGACCCAGTACTTC.

This clonotype has only a few counts. The chain has TRBV12-3 or TRBV12-4 and TRBJ1-5; 8 bases align to TRBD1. CDR3 length: 13 amino acids. V dropped 6 bases and J dropped 7; count of bases not matched to a gene: 5. CDR3 sequence (DNA): TGTGCCAGCAGCCGGACAGGGATCCAGCCCCAGCATTTT. Amino acids: CASSRTGIQPQHF.

This clonotype was recorded a few times. This sequence joins TRBV7-2 and TRBJ2-5, with 12 nucleotides matching TRBD2. The CDR3 totals 16 residues. V lost 6 bases to trimming and J lost 4 bases; unmatched junction nucleotides: 9. Germline assignment: CDR1 SGHTA and CDR2 FQGNSA. The CDR3 DNA sequence: TGTGCCAGCAGGAACCAGAGACTAGCGGGAGCAGAGACCCAGTACTTC. This translates into CASRNQRLAGAETQYF.

This clonotype was found many times. The chain joins TRBV10-3 to TRBJ1-1, with D tentatively TRBD1 (5 bases). The CDR3 length is 12 residues. V lost 4 bases, J lost 8 bases, and 11 bases lay in between. From germline, CDR1 is ENHRY and CDR2 SYGVKD. CDR3 residues: CAISVPRGEAFF. CDR3 DNA: TGTGCCATCAGTGTCCCCCGGGGCGAAGCTTTCTTT.

The V and J genes are TRBV20-1 and TRBJ2-1; TRBD2 matches at 8 bases. The V gene's germline CDR1 is DFQATT and CDR2 SNEGSKA (reference sequence). The CDR3 runs 14 residues. J gave up 4 bases and V 6 bases, and 8 bases lay outside the gene matches. The CDR3 loop reads CSAVLAEGYNEQFF. In nucleotides, the CDR3 is TGCAGTGCCGTACTAGCGGAGGGGTACAATGAGCAGTTCTTC.

A few counts support this clonotype. The chain couples TRBV29-1 to TRBJ2-3; TRBD2 agrees at 14 bases. The CDR3 has 15 amino acids. V lost 4 bases and J lost 8; bases outside the gene matches: 8. CDR1 SQVTM and CDR2 ANQGSEA come from the germline V gene. The CDR3 DNA reads as TGCAGCGTTGGGGGACTAGCGGGAGCCTCTGGTACGCAGTATTTT. Protein sequence: CSVGGLAGASGTQYF.

This chain connects TRBV29-1 to TRBJ2-1, with unresolved D. Germline CDR1 SQVTM, CDR2 ANQGSEA. Trimming removed 7 bases at V and 6 bases at J, with 10 bases between. The CDR3 is made up of 11 amino acids. CDR3 in DNA: TGCAGCGCTAAAGTGGGCAATGAGCAGTTCTTC. Translating it yields CSAKVGNEQFF.

V and J are TRBV7-6 and TRBJ2-7; D gene unclear. CDR3 size: 13 residues. Per the germline V gene, CDR1 is SGHVS and CDR2 is FNYEAQ. With 0 bases removed from V and 5 bases from J, the gap between germline ends came to 8 bases. The DNA of the CDR3 is TGTGCCAGCAGCTTAGCTGACTTGAACGAGCAGTACTTC. Protein: CASSLADLNEQYF.

This clonotype has more than one count but fewer than ten. The junction and the germline gene differ at one end; a read error may be behind it. The V gene is TRBV20-1, the J gene TRBJ1-2, with D possibly being TRBD1 (6 bases). The CDR3 sequence is 12 residues long. Germline V lookup: CDR1 DFQATT, CDR2 SNEGSKA (reference sequence). CDR3 loop: CSAHGDILQAIF. CDR3 DNA sequence: TGCAGTGCTCACGGGGACATTCTCCAAGCTATCTTC.

There are a few counts of this clonotype. The chain combines TRBV6-5 with TRBJ2-2; the D gene is possibly TRBD2 (6 bases). CDR1 MNHEY and CDR2 SVGAGI come from the germline V gene. The V gene lost 2 bases and the J gene lost 3 bases, with 13 bases spanning the gap. CDR3 length: 16 amino acids. CDR3 in amino acids: CASSYPGGPHTGELFF. In DNA form, the CDR3 reads TGTGCCAGCAGTTACCCCGGAGGGCCGCACACCGGGGAGCTGTTTTTT.

This clonotype was observed a few times. This chain joins TRBV30 and TRBJ2-4; D possibly matches TRBD1 or TRBD2 (5 bases each). Trimming cost V 0 bases and J 4 bases, with 19 bases left between them. CDR3 size: 17 residues. The germline V gene has CDR1 GTSNPN and CDR2 SVGIG (reference sequence). The DNA for the CDR3 is TGTGCCTGGAGTGTACGCGAATTCCGGGACGAAAAAAACATTCAGTACTTC. Protein: CAWSVREFRDEKNIQYF.